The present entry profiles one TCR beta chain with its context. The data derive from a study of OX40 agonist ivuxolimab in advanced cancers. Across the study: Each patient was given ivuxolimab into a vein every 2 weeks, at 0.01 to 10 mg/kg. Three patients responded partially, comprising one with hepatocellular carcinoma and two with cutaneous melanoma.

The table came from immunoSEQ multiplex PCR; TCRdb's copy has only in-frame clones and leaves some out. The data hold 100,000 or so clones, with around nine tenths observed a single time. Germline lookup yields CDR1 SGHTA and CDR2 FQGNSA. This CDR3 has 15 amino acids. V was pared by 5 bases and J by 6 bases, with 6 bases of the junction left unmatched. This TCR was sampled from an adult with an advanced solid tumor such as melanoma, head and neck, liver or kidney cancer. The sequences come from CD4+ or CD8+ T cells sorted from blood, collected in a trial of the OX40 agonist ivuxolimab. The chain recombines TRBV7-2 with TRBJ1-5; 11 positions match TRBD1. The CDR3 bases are TGTGCCAGCAGCATTGGACAGGGGGCCAGTCAGCCCCAGCATTTT. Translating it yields CASSIGQGASQPQHF.